The next 28 T cell receptor beta chains were all read from a single sample in a study of T-cell memory formation after mild COVID-19. TCRdb re-called the 5' RACE reads with MiXCR, one entry per CDR3 protein. The repertoire holds 350,000 to 500,000 distinct CDR3 sequences, with roughly a quarter as singletons. Sequenced: PBMCs or a T cell subset sorted from them (not recorded which). The receptors here all came from an adult woman who had mild COVID-19 (a few samples of this study predate the infection). Cell type and time point are not known.

CDR3 sequence reads: CASSWDSNYNEQFF. The CDR3 bases are TGTGCCAGCAGCTGGGACTCCAACTACAATGAGCAGTTCTTC. The chain joins TRBV5-6 to TRBJ2-1; D possibly corresponds to TRBD2 (6 bases). Germline V gives CDR1 SGHDT, CDR2 YYEEEE. This CDR3 spans 14 amino acids. Trimming left V 3 bases short and J 3 bases short, with 10 bases between. The whole variable domain, filled in from reference TRBV5-6 and TRBJ2-1, reads DAGVTQSPTHLIKTRGQQVTLRCSPKSGHDTVSWYQQALGQGPQFIFQYYEEEERQRGNFPDRFSGHQFPNYSSELNVNALLLGDSALYLCASSWDSNYNEQFFGPGTRLTVL.

This clonotype was picked up a small number of times. The chain links TRBV7-3 to TRBJ2-5; TRBD2 matches at 7 bases. V gave up 4 bases and J gave up 4 bases; unmatched junction bases: 12. This CDR3 has 16 residues. Germline CDR1 SGHTA, CDR2 FQGTGA. The CDR3 loop reads CASSSVGGSPRETQYF. In DNA form, the CDR3 reads TGTGCCAGCAGCTCCGTGGGAGGGAGCCCGAGAGAGACCCAGTACTTC.

V usage is TRBV6-2 or TRBV6-3 and J usage is TRBJ2-7; 11 bases are shared with TRBD2. Germline-derived CDR1 and CDR2 are MNHEY and SVGEGT. This CDR3 spans 17 amino acids. After removal of 2 bases from V and 7 bases from J, the junction contained 13 bases not matched to a gene. CDR3 in amino acids: CASSYPILIAGGQEQYF. The CDR3 region has the DNA TGTGCCAGCAGTTACCCTATCTTGATAGCGGGAGGGCAGGAGCAGTACTTC.

The chain carries TRBV29-1 and TRBJ2-7, with 7 bases matching TRBD1. Losses at the gene ends were 4 bases for V and 3 bases for J; bases not matched to a gene: 6. CDR3 length equals 13 residues. CDR1 is SQVTM and CDR2 is ANQGSEA in the germline V gene. CDR3 nucleotide sequence: TGCAGCGTTGGCCGGGACAGCCTCTACGAGCAGTACTTC. Its translation is CSVGRDSLYEQYF.

The genes are TRBV12-3 or TRBV12-4 and TRBJ1-2; 8 nucleotides align to TRBD1. V shed 3 bases and J 7 bases; nucleotides not matched to a gene: 4. The CDR3 sequence is 13 residues long. CDR3 amino acids: CASSFQGASGYTF. CDR3 bases: TGTGCCAGCAGTTTTCAGGGGGCCTCTGGCTACACCTTC.

This chain uses TRBV7-9 with TRBJ1-1; D uncertain. V was trimmed by 5 bases and J by 6 bases, leaving 19 bases between them. The CDR3 contains 15 residues. CDR1 SEHNR and CDR2 FQNEAQ come from the germline V gene (reference sequence). CDR3 coding DNA: TGTGCCAGCAGCGTAGTGTCCGGTGCGACTTCTGAAGCTTTCTTT. It encodes CASSVVSGATSEAFF.

Only a few counts were recorded for this clonotype. The V gene is TRBV5-1, the J gene TRBJ2-1; the match to TRBD2 covers 9 bases. Germline lookup yields CDR1 SGHRS and CDR2 YFSETQ. The ends lost 2 bases at V and 4 bases at J; junction bases unmatched: 4. This CDR3 contains 15 residues. This CDR3 is CASSFGLATYNEQFF. Written as DNA, the CDR3 is TGCGCCAGCAGCTTCGGACTAGCGACGTACAATGAGCAGTTCTTC.

The chain combines TRBV6-6 with TRBJ1-2, with D possibly TRBD1 on 5 matching bases. Trimming took off 6 bases at V and 8 bases at J, with 16 bases between the two ends. The CDR3 is 13 residues long. CDR1 and CDR2 from the germline V gene are MNHNY and SVGAGI (reference sequence). As DNA, the CDR3 is TGTGCCAGCAGCTCGGACACCACGCAAGGCTACACCTTC. This codes for CASSSDTTQGYTF.

The chain has TRBV11-3 and TRBJ2-3, with D possibly matching TRBD1 (5 bases). This CDR3 is 15 amino acids long. CDR1 is SGHNT, CDR2 YENEEA, per germline. V gave up 4 bases and J gave up 6 bases, with 17 bases separating them. The CDR3 sequence is CASSSPEGVGDTQYF. CDR3 DNA sequence: TGTGCCAGCAGCTCCCCAGAAGGGGTCGGGGATACGCAGTATTTT.

This clonotype was counted a few times. The junction does not match germline at one end; this may be a read error. This chain joins TRBV4-1 and TRBJ2-5; 9 bases line up with TRBD2. CDR3 length equals 17 residues. CDR1 and CDR2 (germline): MGHRA, YSYEKL. The CDR3, as DNA: TGCGCCAGCAGCCAAGATCTCGAAAGAATAGCGGGAGAGGCCCAGTACTTC. It is translated as CASSQDLERIAGEAQYF.

In its sample, this clonotype was seen many times. The J gene is TRBJ1-2, the V gene TRBV5-6, with a weak D call TRBD1 (5 bases). Germline V lookup: CDR1 SGHDT, CDR2 YYEEEE. The CDR3 contains 15 residues. Between the trimmed V and J ends, which lost 1 base and 3 bases, there was a span of 13 bases. This CDR3 reads CASSLSLIGDYGYTF. The DNA for the CDR3 is TGTGCCAGCAGCTTGTCGCTGATAGGGGACTATGGCTACACCTTC.

This chain uses TRBV3-1 with TRBJ1-2; possibly TRBD1 for D (5 bases). The CDR3 runs to 14 residues. V gave up 2 bases and J gave up 2 bases, with 9 bases separating them. Germline lookup yields CDR1 LGHDT and CDR2 YNNKEL (reference sequence). In DNA form, the CDR3 reads TGTGCCAGCAGCCAAAGGGACGGCAACTATGGCTACACCTTC. Translated: CASSQRDGNYGYTF.

This clonotype was counted between two and nine times. The chain employs TRBV11-2 and TRBJ1-4, with 9 bases lining up with TRBD1. The junction had 4 bases not matched to a gene; V was cut back by 1 base and J by 7 bases. The germline CDR1 and CDR2 sequences are SGHAT and FQNNGV. This CDR3 is built from 15 residues. The CDR3 DNA is TGTGCCAGCAGCTTAGGGACAGGGGAAGCTGAAAAACTGTTTTTT. Translating gives CASSLGTGEAEKLFF.

The genes are TRBV29-1 and TRBJ2-7; TRBD2 matches 8 bases. The germline gives CDR1 SQVTM, CDR2 ANQGSEA. V trimming: 5 bases; J trimming: 0 bases; junction bases outside the gene matches: 12. CDR3 size: 16 residues. This chain's CDR3 is CSVRKSGSTNSYEQYF. The CDR3 region has the DNA TGCAGCGTTCGGAAAAGCGGGAGTACTAACTCCTACGAGCAGTACTTC.

This clonotype was counted ten times or more. The V gene is TRBV4-2, the J gene TRBJ2-5; tentative D call: TRBD2 (6 bases). Germline V CDR1 and CDR2: LGHNA, YNFKEQ. This CDR3 comprises 15 residues. Trimming took 0 bases from V and 4 from J, leaving 12 bases between them. The CDR3 reads CASSQDQLATETQYF. CDR3 bases: TGTGCCAGCAGCCAAGATCAGCTAGCGACAGAGACCCAGTACTTC.

V is TRBV20-1 and J is TRBJ2-7; possible D gene TRBD2, 5 bases. Germline V gives CDR1 DFQATT, CDR2 SNEGSKA (reference sequence). The V and J ends lost 5 bases and 3 bases respectively, with 8 bases between them. This CDR3 comprises 11 residues. In nucleotides, the CDR3 is TGCAGTGCTCCCGGGGTCTACGAGCAGTACTTC. It is translated as CSAPGVYEQYF.

This clonotype was seen more than once but under ten times. The chain links TRBV6-1 to TRBJ1-4; tentative D call: TRBD1 (5 bases). The CDR3 has 15 residues. Germline CDR1 and CDR2: MNHNS and SASEGT. Between the trimmed V and J ends, which lost 10 bases and 7 bases, there was a span of 22 bases. The CDR3 DNA reads as TGTGCCACCGGGAGTCGGGGGAGACGTGGTGAAAAACTGTTTTTT. This translates into CATGSRGRRGEKLFF.

The rearrangement uses TRBV2 and TRBJ1-2; no clear D gene. CDR3 length: 11 amino acids. Trimming pared 7 bases from V and 4 bases from J, leaving 7 bases between. The germline V gene encodes CDR1 SNHLY and CDR2 FYNNEI. CDR3 bases: TGTGCCAGCACGCTCTCCTATGGCTACACCTTC. Protein: CASTLSYGYTF.

Only a few counts were recorded for this clonotype. The chain carries TRBV7-3 and TRBJ2-2, with 8 positions matching TRBD1. With V trimmed by 5 bases and J by 7 bases, 3 bases remained unmatched. Per the germline V gene, CDR1 is SGHTA and CDR2 is FQGTGA. The CDR3 is 13 residues long. DNA of the CDR3: TGTGCCAGCAGCCAGACAGGGGACGGGGAGCTGTTTTTT. It specifies CASSQTGDGELFF. The full variable domain, completed using reference TRBV7-3 and TRBJ2-2, is GAGVSQTPSNKVTEKGKYVELRCDPISGHTALYWYRQSLGQGPEFLIYFQGTGAADDSGLPNDRFFAVRPEGSVSTLKIQRTERGDSAVYLCASSQTGDGELFFGEGSRLTVL.

A few counts support this clonotype. CDR3 DNA sequence: TGTGCCAGCAGCGGTCGACAGGGGGCTGAAGCTTTCTTT. Protein product: CASSGRQGAEAFF. The chain has TRBV4-2 and TRBJ1-1; the match to TRBD1 covers 9 bases. V trimming: 5 bases; J trimming: 6 bases; junction bases outside the gene matches: 4. Germline V lookup: CDR1 LGHNA, CDR2 YNFKEQ. This CDR3 region has 13 residues.

This chain uses TRBV5-8 with TRBJ2-6; TRBD1 is a possible D gene (6 bases). This CDR3 contains 17 residues. CDR1 SGHTS and CDR2 YDEGEE come from the germline V gene. V lost 0 bases and J lost 0, with 10 bases in between. CDR3 sequence reads: CASSLGGRLSGANVLTF. CDR3 DNA sequence: TGTGCCAGCAGCTTGGGGGGGCGGCTCTCTGGGGCCAACGTCCTGACTTTC.

Ten or more counts support this clonotype. J is TRBJ1-5 and V is TRBV20-1, with no clear D. Trimming left V 3 bases short and J 0 bases short, with 6 bases between. Per germline, CDR1 DFQATT and CDR2 SNEGSKA (reference sequence). The CDR3 spans 13 residues. CDR3 nucleotide sequence: TGCAGTGCTAGGGAGGATAGCAATCAGCCCCAGCATTTT. It codes for CSAREDSNQPQHF.

With respect to this clonotype: The conserved closing phenylalanine or tryptophan is absent in this CDR3, likely reflecting a read error. It is unclear where the CDR3 begins or ends on the DNA, so no DNA is shown, and the CDR3 is as TCRdb lists it. This CDR3 reads CATPRANS. The chain has TRBV10-3 and TRBJ2-1; the D segment call TRBD1 is taken from the table without a DNA check. The V gene's germline CDR1 is ENHRY and CDR2 SYGVKD. From its first to its last residue, the CDR3 has 8 amino acids.

V is TRBV10-3 and J is TRBJ2-1, with 7 nucleotides matching TRBD2. The CDR3 spans 15 residues. The trim removed 3 bases at V and 9 bases at J, leaving 11 bases unmatched. CDR1 and CDR2 (germline): ENHRY, SYGVKD. In DNA, the CDR3 is TGTGCCATCAGTGAAGCTAGCGGTCCCCCCCTTGAGCAGTTCTTC. It yields the protein CAISEASGPPLEQFF.

V and J are TRBV28 and TRBJ2-5; D may be TRBD2 (6 bases). CDR1 is MDHEN and CDR2 is SYDVKM in the germline V gene. This CDR3 contains 12 residues. V lost 8 bases and J lost 5, with 12 bases in between. This chain's CDR3 is CASDGSEETQYF. CDR3 bases: TGTGCCAGCGACGGGAGTGAGGAGACCCAGTACTTC. Filled out from reference TRBV28 and TRBJ2-5, the complete variable domain reads DVKVTQSSRYLVKRTGEKVFLECVQDMDHENMFWYRQDPGLGLRLIYFSYDVKMKEKGDIPEGYSVSREKKERFSLILESASTNQTSMYLCASDGSEETQYFGPGTRLLVL.

This clonotype was seen more than once but under ten times. This rearrangement joins TRBV15 to TRBJ2-7; tentative D call: TRBD2 (5 bases). The CDR3 sequence is 13 residues long. The germline V gene encodes CDR1 LNHNV and CDR2 YYDKDF (reference sequence). V was shortened by 5 bases and J by 6 bases, with 14 bases between the two germline ends. The CDR3 region has the DNA TGTGCCACCAGCGAAGATTCGGCGGGCGAGCAGTACTTC. It specifies CATSEDSAGEQYF.

V and J are TRBV4-1 and TRBJ1-6, with 11 bases that match TRBD1. Germline V gene data show CDR1 as MGHRA and CDR2 as YSYEKL. Germline trimming cut 4 bases from V and 8 bases from J; bases unmatched to any gene: 4. The CDR3 consists of 15 residues. In DNA form, the CDR3 reads TGCGCCAGCAGCCGAGGACAGGGGGCGTATTCACCCCTCCACTTT. Its translation: CASSRGQGAYSPLHF.

V is TRBV15 and J is TRBJ2-1; 9 nucleotides line up with TRBD2. Germline V lookup: CDR1 LNHNV, CDR2 YYDKDF (reference sequence). V lost 8 bases and J lost 4; bases outside the gene matches: 6. CDR3 length: 14 residues. CDR3 residues: CATRLAESYNEQFF. The CDR3, as DNA: TGTGCCACCCGACTAGCGGAGTCGTACAATGAGCAGTTCTTC. Using reference TRBV15 and TRBJ2-1 for the parts outside the CDR3, the full variable domain is DAMVIQNPRYQVTQFGKPVTLSCSQTLNHNVMYWYQQKSSQAPKLLFHYYDKDFNNEADTPDNFQSRRPNTSFCFLDIRSPGLGDTAMYLCATRLAESYNEQFFGPGTRLTVL.